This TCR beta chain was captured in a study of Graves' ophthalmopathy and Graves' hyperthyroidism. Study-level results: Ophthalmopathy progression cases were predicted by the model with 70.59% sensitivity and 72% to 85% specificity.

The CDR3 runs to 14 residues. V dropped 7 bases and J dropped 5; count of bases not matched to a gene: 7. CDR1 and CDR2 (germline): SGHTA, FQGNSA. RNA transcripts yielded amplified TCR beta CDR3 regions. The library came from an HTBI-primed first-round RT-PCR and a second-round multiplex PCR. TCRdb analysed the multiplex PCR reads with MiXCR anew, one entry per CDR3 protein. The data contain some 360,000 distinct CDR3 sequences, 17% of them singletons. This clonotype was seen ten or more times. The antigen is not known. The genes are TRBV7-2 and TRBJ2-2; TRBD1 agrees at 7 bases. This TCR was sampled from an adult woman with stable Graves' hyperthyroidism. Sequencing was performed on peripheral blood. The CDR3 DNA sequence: TGTGCCAGCACCGGGACAGAAAGAACCGGGGAGCTGTTTTTT. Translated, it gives CASTGTERTGELFF.